This T cell receptor beta chain was found in a study of shared clonotypes between healthy human individuals. Overall study context: Plates per donor: three CD4 naive, three CD4 memory, two CD8 naive, one CD8 memory. Findings and limits, study-wide: Memory subsets generally showed lower estimated richness than naive subsets. Investigators expected sequencing depth to affect clonotype sharing among donors.

Naive CD8 cells lacked CD45RO, underwent positive selection for CCR7 and left out terminally differentiated effector memory CD45RA+ cells. Germline values: CDR1 MNHNS, CDR2 SASEGT. Trimming took 3 bases from V and 5 from J; bases not matched to a gene: 3. This CDR3 comprises 14 residues. Per the authors' pipeline: ImmunoSEQ only sent back junction sequences with no quality scores, so filtering was done differently. Method: immunoSEQ multiplex PCR; TCRdb's copy keeps in-frame clones and lacks some. V and J calls and clone size follow that table, whereas D and trimming were derived from the DNA. There are about 2 million clones in the sample; less than 95% occur only once, and less than 1.5% lies in the top ten. On this clone: Its antigen remains unidentified.

Sequencing was carried out using naive CD8+ T cells sorted from blood. This TCR was sampled from a young man in good health. The chain joins TRBV6-1 to TRBJ2-5, with 10 nucleotides matching TRBD1. The CDR3 bases are TGTGCCAGCAGTGACCTGGGACAGGGGGAGACCCAGTACTTC. Its translation is CASSDLGQGETQYF.